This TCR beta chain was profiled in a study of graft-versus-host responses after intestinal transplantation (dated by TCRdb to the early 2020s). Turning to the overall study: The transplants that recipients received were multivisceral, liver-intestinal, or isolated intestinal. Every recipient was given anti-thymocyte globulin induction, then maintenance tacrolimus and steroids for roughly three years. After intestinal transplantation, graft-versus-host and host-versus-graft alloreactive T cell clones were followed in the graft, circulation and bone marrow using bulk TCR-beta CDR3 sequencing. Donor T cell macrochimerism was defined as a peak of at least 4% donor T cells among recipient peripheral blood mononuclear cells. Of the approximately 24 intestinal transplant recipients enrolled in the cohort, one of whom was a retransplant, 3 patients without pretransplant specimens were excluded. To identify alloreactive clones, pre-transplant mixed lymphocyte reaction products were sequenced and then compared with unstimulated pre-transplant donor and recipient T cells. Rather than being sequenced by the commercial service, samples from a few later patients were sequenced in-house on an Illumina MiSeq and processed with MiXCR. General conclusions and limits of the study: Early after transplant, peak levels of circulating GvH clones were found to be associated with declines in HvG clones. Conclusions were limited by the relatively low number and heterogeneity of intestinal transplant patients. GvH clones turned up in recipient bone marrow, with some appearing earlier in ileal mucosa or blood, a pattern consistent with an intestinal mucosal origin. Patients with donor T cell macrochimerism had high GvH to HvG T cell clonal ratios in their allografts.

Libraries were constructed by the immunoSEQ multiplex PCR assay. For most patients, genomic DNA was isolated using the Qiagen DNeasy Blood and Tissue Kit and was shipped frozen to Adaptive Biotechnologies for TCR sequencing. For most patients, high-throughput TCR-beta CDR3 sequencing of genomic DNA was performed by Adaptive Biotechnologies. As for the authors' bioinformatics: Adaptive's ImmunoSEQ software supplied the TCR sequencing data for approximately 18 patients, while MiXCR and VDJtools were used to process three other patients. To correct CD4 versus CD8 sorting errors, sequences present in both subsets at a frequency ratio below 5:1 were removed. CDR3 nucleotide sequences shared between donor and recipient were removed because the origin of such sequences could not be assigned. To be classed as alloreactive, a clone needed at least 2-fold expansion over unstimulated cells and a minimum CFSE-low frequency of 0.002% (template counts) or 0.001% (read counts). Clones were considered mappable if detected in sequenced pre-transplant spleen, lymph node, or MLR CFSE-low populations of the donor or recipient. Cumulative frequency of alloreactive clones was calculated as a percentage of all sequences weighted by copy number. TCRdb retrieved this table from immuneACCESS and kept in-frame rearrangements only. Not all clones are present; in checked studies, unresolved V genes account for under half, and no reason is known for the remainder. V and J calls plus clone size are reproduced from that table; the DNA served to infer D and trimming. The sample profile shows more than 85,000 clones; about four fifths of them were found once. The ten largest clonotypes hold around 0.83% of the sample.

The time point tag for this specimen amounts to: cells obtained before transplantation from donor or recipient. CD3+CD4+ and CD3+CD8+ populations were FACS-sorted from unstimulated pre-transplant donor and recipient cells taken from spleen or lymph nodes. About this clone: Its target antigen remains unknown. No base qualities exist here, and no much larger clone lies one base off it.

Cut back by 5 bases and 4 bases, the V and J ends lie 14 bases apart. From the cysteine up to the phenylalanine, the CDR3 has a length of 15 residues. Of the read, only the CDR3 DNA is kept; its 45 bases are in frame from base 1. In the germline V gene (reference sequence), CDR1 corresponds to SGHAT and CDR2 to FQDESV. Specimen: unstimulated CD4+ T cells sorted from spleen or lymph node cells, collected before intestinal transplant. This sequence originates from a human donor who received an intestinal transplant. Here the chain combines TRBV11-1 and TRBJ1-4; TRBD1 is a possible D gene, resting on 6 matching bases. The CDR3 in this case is CASSIGQRDNEKLFF. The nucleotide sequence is TGTGCCAGCAGCATCGGACAGAGAGATAATGAAAAACTGTTTTTT.